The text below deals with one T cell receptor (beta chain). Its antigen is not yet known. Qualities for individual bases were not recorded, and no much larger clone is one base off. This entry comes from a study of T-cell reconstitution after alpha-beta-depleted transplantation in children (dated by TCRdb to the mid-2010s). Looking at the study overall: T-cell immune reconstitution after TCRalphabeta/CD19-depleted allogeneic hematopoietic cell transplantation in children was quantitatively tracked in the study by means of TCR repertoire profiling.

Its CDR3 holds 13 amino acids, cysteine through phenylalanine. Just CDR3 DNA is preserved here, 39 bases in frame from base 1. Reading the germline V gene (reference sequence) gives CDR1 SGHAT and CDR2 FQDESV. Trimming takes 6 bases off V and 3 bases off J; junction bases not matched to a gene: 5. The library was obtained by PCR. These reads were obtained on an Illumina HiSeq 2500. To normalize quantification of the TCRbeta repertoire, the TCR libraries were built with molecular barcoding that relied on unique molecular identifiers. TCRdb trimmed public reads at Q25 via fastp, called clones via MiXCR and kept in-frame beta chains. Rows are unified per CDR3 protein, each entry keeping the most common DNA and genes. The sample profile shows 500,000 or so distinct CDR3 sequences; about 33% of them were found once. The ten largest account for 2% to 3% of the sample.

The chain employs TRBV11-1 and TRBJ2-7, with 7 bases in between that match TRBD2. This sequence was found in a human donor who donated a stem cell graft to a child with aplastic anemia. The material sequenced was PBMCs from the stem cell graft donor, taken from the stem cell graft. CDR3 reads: CASSPSGVYEQYF. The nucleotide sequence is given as TGTGCCAGCAGTCCGAGCGGGGTCTACGAGCAGTACTTC.